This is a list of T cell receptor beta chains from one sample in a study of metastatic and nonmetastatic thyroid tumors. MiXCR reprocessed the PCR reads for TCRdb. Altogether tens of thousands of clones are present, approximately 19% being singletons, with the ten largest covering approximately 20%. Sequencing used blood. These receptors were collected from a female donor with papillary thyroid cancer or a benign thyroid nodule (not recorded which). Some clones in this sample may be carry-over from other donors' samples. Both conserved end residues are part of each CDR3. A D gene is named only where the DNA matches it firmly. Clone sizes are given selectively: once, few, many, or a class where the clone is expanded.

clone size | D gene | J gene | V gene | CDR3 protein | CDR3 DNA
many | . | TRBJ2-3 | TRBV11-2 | CASKVRQSTDTQYF | TGTGCCAGCAAAGTGCGACAGAGCACAGATACGCAGTATTTT
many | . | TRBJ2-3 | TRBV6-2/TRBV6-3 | CASSYGTGAVDTQYF | TGTGCCAGCAGTTACGGGACGGGAGCGGTAGATACGCAGTATTTT
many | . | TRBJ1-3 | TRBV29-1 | CSVADGFSGNTIYF | TGCAGCGTCGCGGACGGATTCTCTGGAAACACCATATATTTT
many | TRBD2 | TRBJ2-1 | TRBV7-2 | CASSYSETSGRGNEQFF | TGTGCCAGCAGCTATTCCGAGACTAGCGGGAGAGGGAATGAGCAGTTCTTC
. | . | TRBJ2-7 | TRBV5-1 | CASMVGVFYEQYF | TGCGCCAGCATGGTCGGTGTTTTTTACGAGCAGTACTTC
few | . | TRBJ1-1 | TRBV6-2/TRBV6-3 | CAVYSGGDEAFF | TGTGCCGTGTACTCCGGGGGAGATGAGGCTTTCTTT
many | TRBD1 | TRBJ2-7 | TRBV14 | CASSRLGQASSYEQYF | TGTGCCAGCAGCAGGCTCGGACAGGCGAGCTCCTACGAGCAGTACTTC
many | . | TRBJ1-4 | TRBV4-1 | CASSRILGSLATNEKLFF | TGCGCCAGCAGCCGAATTCTGGGCAGCCTGGCGACTAATGAAAAACTGTTTTTT
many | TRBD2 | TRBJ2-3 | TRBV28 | CASSRLAGEADTQYF | TGTGCCAGCAGTCGACTAGCGGGAGAAGCAGATACGCAGTATTTT
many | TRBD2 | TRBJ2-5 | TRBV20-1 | CSAREGFSGTETQYF | TGCAGTGCTAGAGAGGGATTTAGCGGGACGGAGACCCAGTACTTC
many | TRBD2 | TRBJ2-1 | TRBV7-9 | CASTGTSGRNEQFF | TGTGCCAGCACCGGGACTAGCGGGCGAAATGAGCAGTTCTTC
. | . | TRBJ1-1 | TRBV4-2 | CASIQDLWNTEAFF | TGTGCCAGCATCCAAGATCTGTGGAACACTGAAGCTTTCTTT
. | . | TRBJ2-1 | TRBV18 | CASSCPACDEQFF | TGTGCCAGCTCTTGTCCGGCCTGCGATGAGCAGTTCTTC